One sample yielded the 27 T cell receptor beta chains listed below, sequenced in a study of T cell repertoires in cytomegalovirus infection. Using its own MiXCR run on the reads, TCRdb lists one record per CDR3 protein. The sample yields 350,000 to 500,000 distinct CDR3 sequences, under 40% seen once. Material for sequencing was PBMCs. These receptors all stem from a human donor in good health (CMV status not recorded). Some clones in this sample may be carry-over from other donors' samples.

The chain has TRBV6-5 and TRBJ2-1, with D maybe TRBD1 (6 bases). The V end was cut by 2 bases, the J end by 4 bases, with 12 bases between. The CDR3 is 15 residues long. Germline V gives CDR1 MNHEY, CDR2 SVGAGI. CDR3 bases: TGTGCCAGCAGTTACGGTACAGGGCCGTACAATGAGCAGTTCTTC. It specifies CASSYGTGPYNEQFF.

V usage is TRBV12-3 or TRBV12-4 and J usage is TRBJ2-3; a weak D match, TRBD1 (5 bases). The CDR3 contains 15 residues. Trimming removed 3 bases from V and 4 bases from J, with 14 bases in between. The DNA of the CDR3 is TGTGCCAGCAGTTTGGTCCTCAGGGAAGCAGATACGCAGTATTTT. Protein product: CASSLVLREADTQYF.

Note on this clonotype: No conserved phenylalanine or tryptophan is present at the end of the CDR3, so a read error is the likely explanation. Written as DNA, the CDR3 is TGTGCCATCAGTCCCGCATGGGGGACCTACGAGCAGTACTAC. This gives the protein CAISPAWGTYEQYY. The chain recombines TRBV27 with TRBJ2-7; D tentatively fits TRBD1 or TRBD2 (5 bases each). This CDR3 spans 14 amino acids. Per the germline V gene, CDR1 is MNHEY and CDR2 is SMNVEV (reference sequence).

The chain has TRBV4-3 and TRBJ1-3; D uncertain. Germline assignment: CDR1 LGHNA and CDR2 YSLEER. The ends were cut back, 3 bases at V and 2 bases at J, with 11 bases in the middle. The CDR3 loop spans 15 amino acids. The DNA of the CDR3 is TGCGCCAGCAGCCAGGGTGTCAACACTGGAAACACCATATATTTT. This sequence encodes CASSQGVNTGNTIYF.

This clonotype was detected ten times or more. The rearrangement uses TRBV5-4 and TRBJ1-1; D perhaps matches TRBD1 (6 bases). CDR1 SGHNT and CDR2 YYREEE come from the germline V gene (reference sequence). The CDR3 has 14 residues. V lost 3 bases to trimming and J lost 13 bases, with 22 bases between them. DNA of the CDR3: TGTGCCAGCAGCTACAACGACAGACAGGATAAAGTTTTCTTT. It yields the protein CASSYNDRQDKVFF.

The chain uses TRBV25-1 and TRBJ1-2; 10 bases fit TRBD1. The length of the CDR3 is 13 residues. With 6 bases clipped from V and 10 bases from J, the junction kept 8 bases outside the gene matches. Germline V CDR1 and CDR2: MGHDK, SYGVNS. The CDR3 here is CASRTGGANSYTF. The CDR3 DNA is TGTGCCAGCAGGACAGGGGGCGCAAACTCCTACACCTTC.

This clonotype appeared a few times. The genes are TRBV29-1 and TRBJ1-2; possible D gene TRBD1, 6 bases. V was cut by 3 bases and J by 3 bases, with 20 bases left in between. Germline-derived CDR1 and CDR2 are SQVTM and ANQGSEA. CDR3 length: 16 residues. The CDR3 spells CSVEGDVQGSDYGYTF. DNA of the CDR3: TGCAGCGTTGAGGGAGACGTACAGGGCTCCGACTATGGCTACACCTTC.

Only a few counts were recorded for this clonotype. The rearrangement uses TRBV2 and TRBJ2-7, with D perhaps matching TRBD1 (6 bases). Trimming cost V 9 bases and J 4 bases, with 10 bases left between them. The germline CDR1 and CDR2 sequences are SNHLY and FYNNEI. The CDR3 covers 11 residues. CDR3 region: CASATGYEQYF. CDR3 coding DNA: TGTGCCAGTGCAACAGGGTACGAGCAGTACTTC. Supplemented by reference TRBV2 and TRBJ2-7, the full variable domain reads EPEVTQTPSHQVTQMGQEVILRCVPISNHLYFYWYRQILGQKVEFLVSFYNNEISEKSEIFDDQFSVERPDGSNFTLKIRSTKLEDSAMYFCASATGYEQYFGPGTRLTVT.

This chain links TRBV4-2 with TRBJ2-7; TRBD1 or TRBD2 may be the D gene (5 bases each). Trimming removed 0 bases at V and 1 base at J, with 16 bases between. Germline-derived CDR1 and CDR2 are LGHNA and YNFKEQ. The CDR3 is 17 residues long. The chain's CDR3 is CASSQEGDVSPSYEQYF. CDR3 coding DNA: TGTGCCAGCAGCCAAGAAGGGGACGTCTCACCTTCCTACGAGCAGTACTTC.

This clonotype was recorded many times. This CDR3 is CASSQGQGSGANVLTF. The CDR3, as DNA: TGTGCCAGCAGCCAGGGACAGGGGTCTGGGGCCAACGTCCTGACTTTC. V gene TRBV7-2 combines with J gene TRBJ2-6; 10 nucleotides line up with TRBD1. The germline V gene has CDR1 SGHTA and CDR2 FQGNSA. CDR3 length: 16 residues. V dropped 5 bases and J dropped 1; count of bases not matched to a gene: 2. Full variable domain (rest looked up from reference TRBV7-2 and TRBJ2-6): GAGVSQSPSNKVTEKGKDVELRCDPISGHTALYWYRQSLGQGLEFLIYFQGNSAPDKSGLPSDRFSAERTGGSVSTLTIQRTQQEDSAVYLCASSQGQGSGANVLTFGAGSRLTVL.

With respect to this clonotype: With a much larger clone just one base away, this may be a read error. The rearrangement links TRBV7-2 to TRBJ2-1, with 7 positions matching TRBD1. The CDR3 totals 18 residues. Germline CDR1 is SGHTA and CDR2 is FQGNSA. CDR3 in DNA: TGTGCCAGCTTCCGTGGCGGACAGGCACCCCCCTCCTACAATGGGCAGTTCTTC. It encodes CASFRGGQAPPSYNGQFF.

This clonotype came up many times. J is TRBJ1-2 and V is TRBV7-2, with D perhaps matching TRBD1 (6 bases). Looked up from germline, CDR1 is SGHTA and CDR2 is FQGNSA. This CDR3 spans 16 amino acids. Trimming took off 1 base at V and 4 bases at J, with 16 bases between the two ends. This CDR3 is CASSLEGMGALYGYTF. DNA of the CDR3: TGTGCCAGCAGCTTAGAGGGGATGGGGGCACTCTATGGCTACACCTTC.

The J gene is TRBJ2-2, the V gene TRBV19; D is uncertain. Germline loops: CDR1 LNHDA, CDR2 SQIVND (reference sequence). This CDR3 is built from 14 residues. Trimming stripped 1 base from V and 6 bases from J, with 9 bases between. CDR3 in DNA: TGTGCCAGTAGTATAGCCCTCCCCGCCGGGGAGCTGTTTTTT. This encodes CASSIALPAGELFF. The whole variable domain, remainder taken from reference TRBV19 and TRBJ2-2, is DGGITQSPKYLFRKEGQNVTLSCEQNLNHDAMYWYRQDPGQGLRLIYYSQIVNDFQKGDIAEGYSVSREKKESFPLTVTSAQKNPTAFYLCASSIALPAGELFFGEGSRLTVL.

This clonotype was seen only a few times. V and J are TRBV19 and TRBJ1-2; perhaps TRBD1 as D (6 bases). Trimming stripped 4 bases from V and 1 base from J, with 10 bases between. This CDR3 has 14 residues. Germline-derived CDR1 and CDR2 are LNHDA and SQIVND (reference sequence). As DNA, the CDR3 is TGTGCCAGTAGTAAACAGGGACTTAACTATGGCTACACCTTC. Translating gives CASSKQGLNYGYTF.

This clonotype is a singleton in its sample. The conserved closing phenylalanine or tryptophan is absent in this CDR3, likely reflecting a read error. The V and J genes are TRBV7-8 and TRBJ1-2; TRBD1 aligns across 7 bases. Germline values: CDR1 SGHVS, CDR2 FQNEAQ. This CDR3 comprises 15 residues. CDR3 sequence: CASIFEPGQFYGYTV. In nucleotides, the CDR3 is TGTGCAAGCATCTTTGAACCGGGACAGTTCTATGGCTACACCGTC.

This clonotype occurred a few times. The genes are TRBV11-2 and TRBJ2-1, with 10 bases matching TRBD2. CDR1 and CDR2 from the germline V gene are SGHAT and FQNNGV. This CDR3 has 16 amino acids. The J segment lost 7 bases and the V segment lost 1 base, leaving 7 bases of the junction unmatched. The CDR3: CASSLGLAGLRNEQFF. In DNA, the CDR3 is TGTGCCAGCAGCTTAGGACTAGCGGGCCTTAGGAATGAGCAGTTCTTC.

This chain uses TRBV6-5 with TRBJ1-2; D is possibly TRBD1 (6 bases). The CDR3 runs 13 residues. Trimming removed 6 bases from V and 5 bases from J, with 13 bases in between. The germline V gene encodes CDR1 MNHEY and CDR2 SVGAGI. The CDR3 region is CASRYQGRYGYTF. The DNA for the CDR3 is TGTGCCAGCAGATATCAGGGGAGATATGGCTACACCTTC.

This clonotype was detected a few times. This chain uses TRBV7-2 with TRBJ2-1; no clear D gene. This CDR3 has 14 residues. With 1 base removed from V and 3 bases from J, the gap between germline ends came to 7 bases. Germline CDR1 SGHTA, CDR2 FQGNSA. In DNA, the CDR3 is TGTGCCAGCAGCTTAGGAGTGGGCTACAATGAGCAGTTCTTC. Protein: CASSLGVGYNEQFF.

This clonotype has just a few counts. V gene TRBV7-6 combines with J gene TRBJ1-2, with 9 bases that match TRBD1. CDR1 SGHVS and CDR2 FNYEAQ come from the germline V gene. The CDR3 spans 16 residues. Trimming took 5 bases from V and 8 from J; bases not matched to a gene: 15. The CDR3 nucleotides read TGTGCCAGCAGCCCCCCGGGACAGGGAGGTTTAGTCGGCTACACCTTC. Encoded protein: CASSPPGQGGLVGYTF.

This clonotype was picked up a small number of times. The rearrangement links TRBV6-2 or TRBV6-3 to TRBJ2-5; D may be TRBD2 (5 bases). In germline, CDR1 is MNHEY, CDR2 SVGEGT. The CDR3 is made up of 14 amino acids. V was cut by 2 bases and J by 9 bases, with 16 bases left in between. CDR3 sequence (DNA): TGTGCCAGCAGTTACCGTGTGGGTTCGGAGGCCCAGTACTTC. Translation gives CASSYRVGSEAQYF.

The V and J genes are TRBV12-3 or TRBV12-4 and TRBJ1-6; D gene unclear. The CDR3 is 14 amino acids. Trimming took 8 bases from V and 9 from J, leaving 17 bases between them. The DNA for the CDR3 is TGTGCCAGCCTACTAGTGGGCGACGGTTCACCCCTCCACTTT. This encodes CASLLVGDGSPLHF.

Notes on this clonotype: One junction end does not reproduce the germline sequence, and a read error may be involved. The J gene is TRBJ2-3, the V gene TRBV6-2 or TRBV6-3, with 7 bases matching TRBD2. This CDR3 is 16 amino acids long. The germline CDR1 and CDR2 sequences are MNHEY and SVGEGT. CDR3 loop: CASSASGARVTETHYF. CDR3 coding DNA: TGTGCCAGCAGCGCAAGCGGGGCGCGCGTCACAGAGACGCATTATTTT.

With respect to this clonotype: Germline and junction disagree at one end, which may indicate a read error. V gene TRBV15 combines with J gene TRBJ2-5; a possible D gene is TRBD1 (6 bases). Germline V CDR1 and CDR2: LNHNV, YYDKDF (reference sequence). The CDR3 totals 14 residues. Here the CDR3 reads CATSRATGSDTPYF. The CDR3 nucleotides read TGTGCCACCAGCAGAGCCACAGGGAGCGATACCCCGTACTTC.

This clonotype has a count of ten or more. This chain joins TRBV7-6 and TRBJ2-5, with TRBD2 matching over 10 bases. V was clipped by 4 bases and J by 1 base; unmatched bases: 12. There are 18 residues in the CDR3. CDR1 and CDR2 from the germline V gene are SGHVS and FNYEAQ. Here the CDR3 reads CASSYRGDSGGRQETQYF. As DNA, the CDR3 is TGTGCCAGCAGCTACAGGGGAGATAGCGGGGGGCGCCAAGAGACCCAGTACTTC.

This clonotype occurred many times. The rearrangement joins TRBV7-2 to TRBJ1-5; 7 bases fit TRBD1. The ends lost 5 bases at V and 5 bases at J; junction bases unmatched: 15. In germline, CDR1 is SGHTA, CDR2 FQGNSA. The length of the CDR3 is 17 residues. CDR3 region: CASSPGGGHNLYQPQHF. The CDR3 DNA sequence: TGTGCCAGCAGCCCAGGGGGGGGGCATAATCTCTATCAGCCCCAGCATTTT.

The rearrangement uses TRBV30 and TRBJ2-7, with 9 bases fitting TRBD1. V lost 3 bases, J lost 6 bases, and 6 bases stayed unmatched. The CDR3 runs to 13 residues. CDR1 is GTSNPN and CDR2 is SVGIG in the germline V gene (reference sequence). CDR3 nucleotide sequence: TGTGCCTGGAGGAAACAGGGGGCTAGCGAGCAGTACTTC. Protein product: CAWRKQGASEQYF.

This clonotype was observed a handful of times. V and J are TRBV6-1 and TRBJ1-2, with D unresolved. Per germline, CDR1 MNHNS and CDR2 SASEGT. There are 15 residues in the CDR3. V was shortened by 3 bases and J by 1 base, with 12 bases between the two germline ends. The CDR3 sequence: CASSDRGTLNYGYTF. The CDR3 coding sequence is TGTGCCAGCAGTGACCGGGGAACACTTAACTATGGCTACACCTTC.